Below are 10 T cell receptor beta chains sequenced from a single sample in a study of T cells in Graves' hyperthyroidism and ophthalmopathy. The TCR beta CDR3 regions underwent amplification using RNA transcripts as the source. First-round RT-PCR targeting the TCR CDR3 was performed with the HTBI primer set. TCRdb used MiXCR to reprocess the multiplex PCR reads, holding one entry per CDR3 protein. Here the sample spans 660,000 or so distinct CDR3 sequences, over 40% being singletons. The sample was peripheral blood or thyroid tissue (not recorded which). The receptors stem from an adult man with Graves' disease, either hyperthyroidism or ophthalmopathy (not recorded which).

This clonotype occurred a few times. The chain links TRBV6-1 to TRBJ1-1; D is ambiguous. Germline V gene data show CDR1 as MNHNS and CDR2 as SASEGT. The CDR3 covers 16 residues. The germline V and J ends were trimmed by 6 bases and 1 base, with 18 bases remaining between them. The CDR3 bases are TGTGCCAGCAGCCAAGATCCCCGGGAAACGAACACTGAAGCTTTCTTT. This translates into CASSQDPRETNTEAFF.

This clonotype was seen a few times. CDR3: CASSLNAQGGYGYTF. In DNA form, the CDR3 reads TGCGCCAGCAGCTTGAATGCGCAGGGGGGTTATGGCTACACCTTC. The chain uses TRBV5-1 and TRBJ1-2; TRBD1 matches at 7 bases. The V gene's germline CDR1 is SGHRS and CDR2 YFSETQ. Trimming cost V 1 base and J 5 bases; bases outside gene matches: 8. The CDR3 has 15 amino acids.

The gene calls are TRBV29-1 and TRBJ1-6; D uncertain. Trimming took 8 bases from V and 7 from J, leaving 9 bases between them. CDR1 and CDR2 from the germline V gene are SQVTM and ANQGSEA. This CDR3 has 11 amino acids. CDR3 loop: CSPSPNSPLHF. The CDR3 DNA is TGCAGCCCCTCACCGAATTCACCCCTCCACTTT. Full variable domain (remainder filled in from reference TRBV29-1 and TRBJ1-6): SAVISQKPSRDICQRGTSLTIQCQVDSQVTMMFWYRQQPGQSLTLIATANQGSEATYESGFVIDKFPISRPNLTFSTLTVSNMSPEDSSIYLCSPSPNSPLHFGNGTRLTVT.

In DNA, the CDR3 is TGTGCCAGCAGCGTTGAAGGGGGCCAGGGAAACTACGAGCAGTACTTC. This encodes CASSVEGGQGNYEQYF. The rearrangement joins TRBV11-2 to TRBJ2-7; 7 positions match TRBD1. Germline V gene sequence: CDR1 SGHAT, CDR2 FQNNGV. The length of the CDR3 is 16 residues. The ends lost 5 bases at V and 3 bases at J; junction bases unmatched: 13.

The rearrangement joins TRBV7-8 to TRBJ1-3; D unresolved. This CDR3 has 16 amino acids. Trimming pared 4 bases from V and 4 bases from J, leaving 17 bases between. The germline V gene has CDR1 SGHVS and CDR2 FQNEAQ. The CDR3 protein is CASSWNRTSGGNTIYF. The CDR3 DNA follows: TGTGCCAGCAGCTGGAACAGAACTTCGGGGGGAAACACCATATATTTT.

Of note for this clonotype: A single base separates this from a much larger clone, so it may be a read error. V is TRBV19 and J is TRBJ1-2; perhaps TRBD1 as D (6 bases). The CDR3 is 15 residues long. CDR1 is LNHDA and CDR2 is SQIVND in the germline V gene (reference sequence). The CDR3 loop reads CARSIAAPGDAGYTF. CDR3 nucleotides: TGTGCCCGTAGTATCGCGGCGCCAGGGGACGCTGGCTACACCTTC.

The chain carries TRBV20-1 and TRBJ2-7, with 9 bases fitting TRBD1. This CDR3 is built from 15 residues. Germline lookup yields CDR1 DFQATT and CDR2 SNEGSKA (reference sequence). Trimming cost V 3 bases and J 3 bases; bases outside gene matches: 9. CDR3: CSARAGQGSVYEQYF. CDR3 DNA sequence: TGCAGTGCTAGGGCGGGACAGGGTTCGGTCTACGAGCAGTACTTC.

The count of this clonotype is one. CDR3 sequence reads: CASSPDRGLFF. Written as DNA, the CDR3 is TGTGCCAGCAGTCCGGACAGGGGGCTGTTTTTT. The rearrangement links TRBV12-3 or TRBV12-4 to TRBJ2-2; the match to TRBD1 covers 9 bases. Trimming cost V 5 bases and J 13 bases; bases outside gene matches: 2. CDR3 length: 11 amino acids.

This clonotype was seen many times. The chain combines TRBV5-1 with TRBJ1-2; no firm D call. The CDR3 is made up of 12 amino acids. Trimming took off 4 bases at V and 8 bases at J, with 12 bases between the two ends. Germline CDR1 SGHRS, CDR2 YFSETQ. CDR3 bases: TGCGCCAGCAGCCCAAGAGGAGACGGCTACACCTTC. This sequence encodes CASSPRGDGYTF.

This clonotype was counted once. This chain joins TRBV15 and TRBJ1-4, with 8 bases fitting TRBD1. This CDR3 spans 15 amino acids. Trimming removed 4 bases from V and 3 bases from J; junction bases left unmatched: 4. Germline-derived CDR1 and CDR2 are LNHNV and YYDKDF (reference sequence). CDR3 loop: CATSKWDRPNEKLFF. DNA of the CDR3: TGTGCCACCAGCAAATGGGACAGGCCTAATGAAAAACTGTTTTTT.